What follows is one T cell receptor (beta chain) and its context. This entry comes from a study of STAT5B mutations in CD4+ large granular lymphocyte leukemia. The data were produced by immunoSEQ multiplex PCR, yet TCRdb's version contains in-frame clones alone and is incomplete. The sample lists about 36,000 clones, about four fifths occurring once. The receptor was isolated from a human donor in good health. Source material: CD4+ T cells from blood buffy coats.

The DNA of the CDR3 is TGCGCCAGCAGCTCGGTGACAGGGGGCAAAACTGAAGCTTTCTTT. This translates into CASSSVTGGKTEAFF. The chain combines TRBV5-1 with TRBJ1-1; 10 nucleotides match TRBD1. CDR3 length equals 15 residues. The ends lost 3 bases at V and 5 bases at J; junction bases unmatched: 7. CDR1 is SGHRS and CDR2 is YFSETQ in the germline V gene.